A selection of T cell receptor beta chains follows, all from one sample in a study of PD-1 blockade in mismatch repair-deficient tumors. The assay was immunoSEQ multiplex PCR, and TCRdb's table has in-frame clones only and misses some. The sample contains 75,000 to 80,000 clones, approximately 80% of which appear only once. The starting material was peripheral blood, obtained 44 weeks after starting pembrolizumab. Receptor source: an adult with mismatch repair-deficient cancer. CDR3s include the opening cysteine and the closing phenylalanine or tryptophan. D genes are given only for firm matches. Some rows mark clone size as missing; the rest say once, few, many or name a class of expanded clone.

clone_size	v_call	d_call	j_call	cdr3_aa	cdr3_nt
.	TRBV25-1	.	TRBJ1-2	CASSDRVIYGYTF	TGTGCCAGCAGTGACAGGGTGATCTATGGCTACACCTTC
.	TRBV9	.	TRBJ1-1	CASSAGGNTEAFF	TGTGCCAGCAGCGCGGGTGGGAACACTGAAGCTTTCTTT
.	TRBV7-3	.	TRBJ2-1	CASSSTRASLYNEQFF	TGTGCCAGCAGCTCAACAAGGGCCTCTCTATACAATGAGCAGTTCTTC
.	TRBV2	TRBD2	TRBJ2-1	CASSGGTSSEQFF	TGTGCCAGTAGCGGGGGTACAAGTAGTGAGCAGTTCTTC
.	TRBV11-3	TRBD1	TRBJ2-1	CASSLPGQGFHEQFF	TGTGCCAGCAGTTTACCGGGACAGGGATTCCATGAGCAGTTCTTC
.	TRBV6-5	.	TRBJ2-7	CASRPSRQPPYEQYF	TGTGCCAGCAGACCGTCTCGTCAACCACCCTACGAGCAGTACTTC
.	TRBV9	.	TRBJ2-7	CASSIQGSYEQYF	TGTGCCAGCAGCATACAGGGTTCCTACGAGCAGTACTTC
.	TRBV5-4	TRBD2	TRBJ2-3	CASSPGGSGRGTDTQYF	TGTGCCAGCAGCCCTGGGGGTAGCGGGAGGGGCACAGATACGCAGTATTTT
.	TRBV5-4	TRBD2	TRBJ2-7	CASSPRLAGAGEQYF	TGTGCCAGCAGCCCTAGACTAGCGGGAGCGGGCGAGCAGTACTTC
.	TRBV6-1	.	TRBJ2-7	CASREIYPTNEQYF	TGTGCCAGCAGAGAAATTTACCCGACGAACGAGCAGTACTTC
once	TRBV28	.	TRBJ1-4	CASSFVSVSEKLFF	TGTGCCAGCAGTTTTGTCTCGGTTTCTGAAAAACTGTTTTTT
few	TRBV19	.	TRBJ1-1	CASTRDTRGTEAFF	TGTGCCAGTACCCGGGACACCCGAGGCACTGAAGCTTTCTTT
.	TRBV30	.	TRBJ1-5	CAWSGGTNQPQHF	TGTGCCTGGAGTGGAGGCACCAATCAGCCCCAGCATTTT
.	TRBV18	.	TRBJ2-1	CASSPPGGTYNEQFF	TGTGCCAGCTCACCACCAGGGGGGACCTACAATGAGCAGTTCTTC
once	TRBV19	TRBD2	TRBJ2-2	CASSPRAGAGGELFF	TGTGCCAGTAGTCCCAGAGCGGGAGCGGGCGGGGAGCTGTTTTTT
.	TRBV9	.	TRBJ1-1	CASSVGQGRGRTEAFF	TGTGCCAGCAGCGTAGGTCAGGGGAGGGGACGTACTGAAGCTTTCTTT
.	TRBV5-6	.	TRBJ2-2	CASSPTDHRPGELFF	TGTGCCAGCAGCCCGACAGACCACCGGCCCGGGGAGCTGTTTTTT
.	TRBV18	TRBD1	TRBJ2-5	CASSPISQGASETQYF	TGTGCCAGCTCACCAATAAGCCAGGGGGCGAGTGAGACCCAGTACTTC
.	TRBV5-1	.	TRBJ1-1	CASSLGDLGVNTEAFF	TGCGCCAGCAGCTTGGGGGATTTGGGAGTTAACACTGAAGCTTTCTTT
.	TRBV6-4	.	TRBJ2-1	CASSFSGTSVNEQFF	TGTGCCAGCAGTTTCTCCGGGACAAGCGTAAATGAGCAGTTCTTC
.	TRBV7-9	.	TRBJ1-1	CASSFDGNTEAFF	TGTGCCAGCAGCTTCGACGGTAACACTGAAGCTTTCTTT
.	TRBV5-4	TRBD2	TRBJ2-7	CASSFGLAAYEQYF	TGTGCCAGCAGCTTTGGACTAGCGGCCTACGAGCAGTACTTC
few	TRBV6-5	.	TRBJ1-2	CASSSGVYGYTF	TGTGCCAGCAGTTCGGGGGTCTATGGCTACACCTTC
.	TRBV7-3	TRBD2	TRBJ2-1	CASSPHRGLAGGQNEQFF	TGTGCCAGCAGCCCACACCGTGGACTAGCGGGAGGGCAGAATGAGCAGTTCTTC
.	TRBV7-2	TRBD2	TRBJ2-7	CASSLPSGSGVNEQYF	TGTGCCAGCAGCTTGCCTAGCGGGAGTGGTGTAAACGAGCAGTACTTC
.	TRBV27	TRBD1	TRBJ1-2	CASSPGQGGYTF	TGTGCCAGCAGTCCCGGACAGGGTGGCTACACCTTC
.	TRBV30	.	TRBJ2-2	CAWNSNTGELFF	TGTGCCTGGAACTCGAACACCGGGGAGCTGTTTTTT
.	TRBV4-3	.	TRBJ2-7	CASSRGEGPYEQYF	TGCGCCAGCAGCCGGGGCGAGGGTCCCTACGAGCAGTACTTC
.	TRBV7-3	.	TRBJ2-2	CASSLQTGELFF	TGTGCCAGCAGCTTACAGACCGGGGAGCTGTTTTTT
.	TRBV27	.	TRBJ2-3	CASSLERATDTQYF	TGTGCCAGCAGTTTAGAGCGGGCCACAGATACGCAGTATTTT
.	TRBV7-3	.	TRBJ2-5	CASSLVREETQYF	TGTGCCAGCAGCCTTGTCAGGGAGGAGACCCAGTACTTC
.	TRBV6-1	.	TRBJ2-5	CASSRGNSQETQYF	TGTGCCAGCAGCCGAGGGAATTCCCAAGAGACCCAGTACTTC
.	TRBV19	.	TRBJ1-2	CASSINGQGRGGYTF	TGTGCCAGTAGTATCAACGGGCAGGGCAGAGGGGGCTACACCTTC
.	TRBV4-1	.	TRBJ1-1	CASSQVADMNTEAFF	TGCGCCAGCAGCCAGGTAGCCGATATGAACACTGAAGCTTTCTTT
once	TRBV5-1	.	TRBJ2-1	CASSVDIYNEQFF	TGCGCCAGCAGCGTAGACATCTACAATGAGCAGTTCTTC
.	TRBV30	.	TRBJ2-1	CAWTANRDNEQFF	TGTGCCTGGACGGCAAATAGGGACAATGAGCAGTTCTTC
.	TRBV2	.	TRBJ1-2	CASSEALSGDYGYTF	TGTGCCAGCAGTGAAGCCCTATCAGGGGACTATGGCTACACCTTC
few	TRBV29-1	TRBD1	TRBJ1-2	CSAGTGSYGYTF	TGCAGCGCAGGGACAGGGTCATATGGCTACACCTTC
.	TRBV5-1	.	TRBJ1-2	CASSLQGTYGYTF	TGCGCCAGCAGCTTGCAGGGGACCTATGGCTACACCTTC
.	TRBV4-3	TRBD2	TRBJ2-2	CASSLGLAGYTGELFF	TGCGCCAGCAGCCTTGGACTAGCGGGATACACCGGGGAGCTGTTTTTT